These T cell receptor beta chains were read from a single sample in a study of T cell responses to AZD1222 COVID-19 vaccine. Profiled with immunoSEQ multiplex PCR; TCRdb holds only in-frame clones, not every one. Counted here are roughly 53,000 clones, about 88% occurring once; the ten biggest clones make up 25% to 30%. The material sequenced was peripheral blood, taken on day 0 of AZD1222 vaccination. Receptors originate from an adult in good health. Each CDR3 is given with its conserved first and last residue. The order of the fields is D gene, clone size, V gene, J gene, CDR3 length, CDR3 DNA, CDR3 protein. The D gene is left open where the match is weak. Only part of the rows carry a size: once, few, many, or a class if the clone is expanded.

D: TRBD1
size: .
V: TRBV4-3
J: TRBJ1-4
length: 16
DNA: TGCGCCAGCAGCCAACCAAGGGGGCTTGGTAATGAAAAACTGTTTTTT
CDR3: CASSQPRGLGNEKLFF

D: .
size: .
V: TRBV25-1
J: TRBJ1-2
length: 13
DNA: TGTGCCAGCAGTGAACCGGGGGACTATGGCTACACCTTC
CDR3: CASSEPGDYGYTF

D: .
size: once
V: TRBV19
J: TRBJ2-6
length: 16
DNA: TGTGCCAGTAGTATAGGAACGAGCTCTGGGGCCAACGTCCTGACTTTC
CDR3: CASSIGTSSGANVLTF

D: .
size: .
V: TRBV5-1
J: TRBJ1-4
length: 14
DNA: TGCGCCAGCAGCTCGACGGGCACTAATGAAAAACTGTTTTTT
CDR3: CASSSTGTNEKLFF

D: .
size: .
V: TRBV5-1
J: TRBJ1-1
length: 17
DNA: TGCGCCAGCAGCCCCTTGGGGGGGGTCAAGGGAGGAGCTGAAGCTTTCTTT
CDR3: CASSPLGGVKGGAEAFF

D: TRBD1
size: .
V: TRBV7-3
J: TRBJ2-3
length: 13
DNA: TGTGCCAGCAGTTCTACAGGGGGGGATACGCAGTATTTT
CDR3: CASSSTGGDTQYF

D: TRBD1
size: once
V: TRBV5-8
J: TRBJ2-3
length: 15
DNA: TGTGCCAGCAGCTCCTTCGGGACAGGGTTGAATACGCAGTATTTT
CDR3: CASSSFGTGLNTQYF

D: .
size: once
V: TRBV10-3
J: TRBJ1-2
length: 13
DNA: TGTGCCATCAGGAATACAGGGATTAATGGCTACACCTTC
CDR3: CAIRNTGINGYTF

D: .
size: once
V: TRBV7-6
J: TRBJ1-3
length: 17
DNA: TGTGCCAGCAGCGCCCGACAGCGAATTAACTCTGGAAACACCATATATTTT
CDR3: CASSARQRINSGNTIYF

D: .
size: once
V: TRBV3-1/TRBV3-2
J: TRBJ2-2
length: 22
DNA: TGTGCCAGCAGCCTCCGGGTAGGGGGCATAGCGGGGCTATTCGCGAACACCGGGGAGCTGTTTTTT
CDR3: CASSLRVGGIAGLFANTGELFF

D: .
size: few
V: TRBV28
J: TRBJ1-5
length: 13
DNA: TGTGCCAGCAGAGGCCAGCCGAGACAGCCCCAGCATTTT
CDR3: CASRGQPRQPQHF

D: .
size: .
V: TRBV5-1
J: TRBJ2-2
length: 15
DNA: TGCGCCAGCAGCTTGGGACTTGAGAACACCGGGGAGCTGTTTTTT
CDR3: CASSLGLENTGELFF

D: TRBD1
size: .
V: TRBV15
J: TRBJ1-6
length: 16
DNA: TGTGCCACCAGCAGAGCGCCGACAGGGGGTGATTCACCCCTCCACTTT
CDR3: CATSRAPTGGDSPLHF

D: TRBD1
size: .
V: TRBV6-6
J: TRBJ1-1
length: 14
DNA: TGTGCCAGCACCGGACGGGACAGAAACACTGAAGCTTTCTTT
CDR3: CASTGRDRNTEAFF

D: .
size: .
V: TRBV30
J: TRBJ1-6
length: 14
DNA: TGTGCCTGGAGCCCGGGACGGTATAATTCACCCCTCCACTTT
CDR3: CAWSPGRYNSPLHF

D: TRBD1
size: .
V: TRBV19
J: TRBJ1-2
length: 15
DNA: TGTGCCAGTAGGCAGGGACAGGGGCAAAACTATGGCTACACCTTC
CDR3: CASRQGQGQNYGYTF

D: .
size: .
V: TRBV4-2
J: TRBJ1-4
length: 16
DNA: TGTGCCAGCAGCCAAGAGGTCGGGGGGGATAATGAAAAACTGTTTTTT
CDR3: CASSQEVGGDNEKLFF

D: .
size: once
V: TRBV19
J: TRBJ1-4
length: 13
DNA: TGTGCCAGTAGTCCGGCAACTAATGAAAAACTGTTTTTT
CDR3: CASSPATNEKLFF

D: TRBD2
size: .
V: TRBV19
J: TRBJ2-3
length: 15
DNA: TGTGCCAGTAGTTCTAGCGGGAGGGTTGCAGATACGCAGTATTTT
CDR3: CASSSSGRVADTQYF

D: .
size: .
V: TRBV3-1/TRBV3-2
J: TRBJ2-1
length: 11
DNA: TGTGCCAGCAGCCAAGTAGATGAGCAGTTCTTC
CDR3: CASSQVDEQFF

D: .
size: .
V: TRBV18
J: TRBJ1-3
length: 16
DNA: TGTGCCAGCTCACCTGACAGTTCCAGCTCTGGAAACACCATATATTTT
CDR3: CASSPDSSSSGNTIYF

D: .
size: .
V: TRBV9
J: TRBJ2-2
length: 14
DNA: TGTGCCAGCAGCGTAGGAAGGTCGGCCGGGGAGCTGTTTTTT
CDR3: CASSVGRSAGELFF

D: .
size: few
V: TRBV6-6
J: TRBJ1-4
length: 14
DNA: TGTGCCAGCAGCCCGAGCAGTGGTGGTGAAAAACTGTTTTTT
CDR3: CASSPSSGGEKLFF

D: .
size: .
V: TRBV7-8
J: TRBJ1-1
length: 13
DNA: TGTGCCAGCAGCCGTAGCGCCGATACTGAAGCTTTCTTT
CDR3: CASSRSADTEAFF

D: .
size: few
V: TRBV30
J: TRBJ1-1
length: 13
DNA: TGTGCCTGGAGTGCGTCTTTAAACACTGAAGCTTTCTTT
CDR3: CAWSASLNTEAFF

D: .
size: .
V: TRBV19
J: TRBJ1-2
length: 14
DNA: TGTGCCAGTAGTCCCCGGACAACTAACTATGGCTACACCTTC
CDR3: CASSPRTTNYGYTF

D: .
size: .
V: TRBV11-2
J: TRBJ2-1
length: 16
DNA: TGTGCCAGCAGCCCCTGGGGGGGACAGCTAGGAAATGAGCAGTTCTTC
CDR3: CASSPWGGQLGNEQFF

D: TRBD1
size: .
V: TRBV27
J: TRBJ1-1
length: 16
DNA: TGTGCCAGCAGTTTACGACGACAGGGGAGAAACACTGAAGCTTTCTTT
CDR3: CASSLRRQGRNTEAFF

D: .
size: .
V: TRBV24-1
J: TRBJ2-2
length: 14
DNA: TGTGCCACCAGTGCGTGGGGGTTGGCCGGGGAGCTGTTTTTT
CDR3: CATSAWGLAGELFF

D: .
size: .
V: TRBV9
J: TRBJ2-1
length: 14
DNA: TGTGCCAGCAGCCTTAGCTTATCCACCGGGGAGCAGTTCTTC
CDR3: CASSLSLSTGEQFF

D: .
size: many
V: TRBV19
J: TRBJ2-6
length: 18
DNA: TGTGCCAGTAATCTTGGCCGGAGCCCCTACTCTGGGGCCAACGTCCTGACTTTC
CDR3: CASNLGRSPYSGANVLTF

D: TRBD2
size: .
V: TRBV6-1
J: TRBJ2-3
length: 17
DNA: TGTGCCAGCAGTGAAGCGCATAATAGCGGGATTGCAGATACGCAGTATTTT
CDR3: CASSEAHNSGIADTQYF

D: TRBD1
size: .
V: TRBV4-2
J: TRBJ1-6
length: 15
DNA: TGTGCCAGCAGCCAAGTTAAGGGCCAGGGGGCCCCCCTCCACTTT
CDR3: CASSQVKGQGAPLHF

D: .
size: .
V: TRBV30
J: TRBJ2-3
length: 15
DNA: TGTGCCTGGAGTGTAAGCTTGGGAGGCACAGATACGCAGTATTTT
CDR3: CAWSVSLGGTDTQYF

D: .
size: .
V: TRBV12-3/TRBV12-4
J: TRBJ1-2
length: 13
DNA: TGTGCCAGCAGCTCCGGGGGTCGGAGTGGCTACACCTTC
CDR3: CASSSGGRSGYTF

D: .
size: .
V: TRBV3-1/TRBV3-2
J: TRBJ1-1
length: 13
DNA: TGTGCCAGCAGTTCTAATGAGGGCACTGAAGCTTTCTTT
CDR3: CASSSNEGTEAFF

D: .
size: once
V: TRBV19
J: TRBJ1-5
length: 13
DNA: TGTGCCAGTACCCCGAGGAGGGAATGGCCCCAGCATTTT
CDR3: CASTPRREWPQHF

D: TRBD1
size: .
V: TRBV5-1
J: TRBJ2-5
length: 14
DNA: TGCGCCAGCAGCTTTGGCAGGGGGACAGAGACCCAGTACTTC
CDR3: CASSFGRGTETQYF

D: TRBD1
size: .
V: TRBV27
J: TRBJ1-6
length: 15
DNA: TGTGCCAGCAGTAGGTTCGACAGGGTGGGATCACCCCTCCACTTT
CDR3: CASSRFDRVGSPLHF

D: .
size: .
V: TRBV4-1
J: TRBJ1-2
length: 16
DNA: TGCGCCAGCAGCCAAGCAGCCAGGGACCCCGGGTATGGCTACACCTTC
CDR3: CASSQAARDPGYGYTF

D: .
size: .
V: TRBV24-1
J: TRBJ2-3
length: 14
DNA: TGTGCCACCAGTGGGCGGGTAGGCACAGATACGCAGTATTTT
CDR3: CATSGRVGTDTQYF

D: TRBD1
size: .
V: TRBV28
J: TRBJ1-4
length: 16
DNA: TGTGCCAGCAGTACCGGGACAGGGGACAGGAATGAAAAACTGTTTTTT
CDR3: CASSTGTGDRNEKLFF

D: TRBD2
size: .
V: TRBV5-1
J: TRBJ2-3
length: 17
DNA: TGCGCCAGCAGCTTGGCCCCGGGGGGAGGGGGCACAGATACGCAGTATTTT
CDR3: CASSLAPGGGGTDTQYF

D: TRBD2
size: .
V: TRBV29-1
J: TRBJ2-4
length: 13
DNA: TGCAGCGTTGAGAGCGGCGGGAGTGACATTCAGTACTTC
CDR3: CSVESGGSDIQYF

D: .
size: .
V: TRBV7-2
J: TRBJ1-1
length: 18
DNA: TGTGCCAGCAGCTTAGCTAGTTGGGCAGGCGGCATGAACACTGAAGCTTTCTTT
CDR3: CASSLASWAGGMNTEAFF

D: .
size: few
V: TRBV3-1/TRBV3-2
J: TRBJ1-5
length: 15
DNA: TGTGCCAGCAGCCAATCTGTAACGAGCAATCAGCCCCAGCATTTT
CDR3: CASSQSVTSNQPQHF

D: TRBD1
size: .
V: TRBV9
J: TRBJ2-7
length: 14
DNA: TGTGCCAGCAGCGTAGGACAGGGGTATGGTGAGCAGTACTTC
CDR3: CASSVGQGYGEQYF

D: .
size: .
V: TRBV7-9
J: TRBJ1-5
length: 13
DNA: TGTGCCAGCGCCTCGGAGAGCAATCAGCCCCAGCATTTT
CDR3: CASASESNQPQHF

D: .
size: .
V: TRBV5-1
J: TRBJ2-3
length: 14
DNA: TGCGCCAGCAGCTCCACATATCCCGGAGATACGCAGTATTTT
CDR3: CASSSTYPGDTQYF

D: .
size: .
V: TRBV30
J: TRBJ1-6
length: 15
DNA: TGTGCCTGGAGTGTCAGGGCAGGGAAAAGCTCACCCCTCCACTTT
CDR3: CAWSVRAGKSSPLHF

D: .
size: .
V: TRBV11-3
J: TRBJ2-5
length: 14
DNA: TGTGCCAGCAGCGTCCGGGTCCTACAAGAGACCCAGTACTTC
CDR3: CASSVRVLQETQYF